The next 14 T cell receptor beta chains were all read from a single sample in a study of cytomegalovirus exposure and HLA in healthy donors (dated by TCRdb to the late 2010s). Receptors were amplified or captured by the immunoSEQ multiplex PCR assay. For the multiplex PCR, a mixture combining 60 forward primers for TCR Vbeta segments and 13 reverse primers for TCR Jbeta segments was used. TCRdb retrieved this table from immuneACCESS and kept in-frame rearrangements only. Not all clones are present; in checked studies, unresolved V genes account for under half, and no reason is known for the remainder. The table for this sample lists around 130,000 clones; 7% to 9.5% of them were counted only once. The ten largest clones represent less than 6.5% of the sample. Sample: PBMCs. These receptors all come from a woman aged 40 to 50 in good health and CMV-seropositive.

This clone was observed a handful of times. J is TRBJ1-2 and V is TRBV30, with unresolved D. Trimming left V 0 bases short and J 6 bases short, with 8 bases between. Germline values: CDR1 GTSNPN, CDR2 SVGIG (reference sequence). CDR3 length: 12 amino acids. CDR3 loop: CAWSVTTHGYTF. For the CDR3, the DNA is TGTGCCTGGAGTGTGACAACCCATGGCTACACCTTC.

This clone has just a few counts. The chain uses TRBV7-9 and TRBJ1-1; 7 bases line up with TRBD1. V lost 4 bases and J lost 11; bases outside the gene matches: 13. The germline V gene has CDR1 SEHNR and CDR2 FQNEAQ (reference sequence). This CDR3 has 14 residues. In nucleotides, the CDR3 is TGTGCCAGCAGCTCTCGGACAGGTGGTACCAAGGCTTTCTTT. Amino acid sequence: CASSSRTGGTKAFF.

In nucleotides, the CDR3 is TGTGCCAGTAGTATAGATTGGGCAGCTGGAAACACCATATATTTT. Its protein product is CASSIDWAAGNTIYF. The chain carries TRBV19 and TRBJ1-3; D remains ambiguous. CDR3 size: 15 residues. The germline gives CDR1 LNHDA, CDR2 SQIVND (reference sequence). V lost 0 bases and J 2 bases, leaving 8 bases between the germline ends. Full variable domain (outside the CDR3, taken from reference TRBV19 and TRBJ1-3): DGGITQSPKYLFRKEGQNVTLSCEQNLNHDAMYWYRQDPGQGLRLIYYSQIVNDFQKGDIAEGYSVSREKKESFPLTVTSAQKNPTAFYLCASSIDWAAGNTIYFGEGSWLTVV.

The chain joins TRBV4-1 to TRBJ2-1, with D maybe TRBD2 (6 bases). The CDR3 runs 13 residues. V lost 5 bases, J lost 8 bases, and 13 bases lay in between. Germline V gene lookup returns CDR1 MGHRA and CDR2 YSYEKL. CDR3: CASSTVGRHEQFF. The CDR3 coding sequence is TGCGCCAGCAGCACCGTGGGGAGGCATGAGCAGTTCTTC.

In its sample, this clone was seen a few times. The chain recombines TRBV11-3 with TRBJ1-1; D ambiguous. The germline V gene has CDR1 SGHNT and CDR2 YENEEA. Trimming took off 0 bases at V and 3 bases at J, with 2 bases between the two ends. The CDR3 loop spans 12 amino acids. The CDR3 DNA is TGTGCCAGCAGCTTAGACGACACTGAAGCTTTCTTT. Encoded protein: CASSLDDTEAFF. The entire variable domain, with the rest obtained from reference TRBV11-3 and TRBJ1-1, is as follows: EAGVVQSPRYKIIEKKQPVAFWCNPISGHNTLYWYLQNLGQGPELLIRYENEEAVDDSQLPKDRFSAERLKGVDSTLKIQPAELGDSAVYLCASSLDDTEAFFGQGTRLTVV.

The chain carries TRBV7-3 and TRBJ2-3; D perhaps matches TRBD2 (5 bases). V lost 2 bases and J 3 bases, leaving 9 bases between the germline ends. CDR1 and CDR2 from the germline V gene are SGHTA and FQGTGA. This CDR3 is built from 14 residues. The CDR3 DNA follows: TGTGCCAGCAGCTTAGTAGGCGGGACAGATACGCAGTATTTT. Encoded protein: CASSLVGGTDTQYF. Using reference TRBV7-3 and TRBJ2-3 for the parts outside the CDR3, the full variable domain is GAGVSQTPSNKVTEKGKYVELRCDPISGHTALYWYRQSLGQGPEFLIYFQGTGAADDSGLPNDRFFAVRPEGSVSTLKIQRTERGDSAVYLCASSLVGGTDTQYFGPGTRLTVL.

This clone was observed a few times. The chain uses TRBV27 and TRBJ2-4; 7 nucleotides align to TRBD1. V trimming: 2 bases; J trimming: 7 bases; junction bases outside the gene matches: 8. The CDR3 length is 15 residues. CDR1 and CDR2 from the germline V gene are MNHEY and SMNVEV (reference sequence). The CDR3, as DNA: TGTGCCAGCAGTTTAAGACGACAGGGTGGGAACATTCAGTACTTC. Amino acids: CASSLRRQGGNIQYF.

The CDR3: CASSSGYNSPLHF. CDR3 nucleotides: TGTGCCAGCAGTTCAGGGTATAATTCACCCCTCCACTTT. The chain has TRBV6-5 and TRBJ1-6; D perhaps matches TRBD1 (5 bases). The ends were cut back, 4 bases at V and 4 bases at J, with 5 bases in the middle. The germline V gene encodes CDR1 MNHEY and CDR2 SVGAGI. The CDR3 is 13 residues long.

This chain joins TRBV4-1 and TRBJ2-3; 7 bases map to TRBD1. V lost 2 bases and J lost 13; bases outside the gene matches: 12. The CDR3 runs 14 residues. Per the germline V gene, CDR1 is MGHRA and CDR2 is YSYEKL. The CDR3 DNA reads as TGCGCCAGCAGCCAAACCCTAGGGGGCCCAGGGGAGTATTTT. Protein product: CASSQTLGGPGEYF.

In this sample, this clone turned up a few times. The chain couples TRBV5-4 to TRBJ1-1; no clear D. The CDR3 has 14 amino acids. Per germline, CDR1 SGHNT and CDR2 YYREEE (reference sequence). The V and J ends lost 6 bases and 0 bases respectively, with 12 bases between them. The DNA for the CDR3 is TGTGCCAGCACCCCCGGTGCCATGAACACTGAAGCTTTCTTT. This codes for CASTPGAMNTEAFF.

This clone showed up just a few times. The chain combines TRBV2 with TRBJ2-7, with a weak D call TRBD1 (6 bases). The CDR3 is 14 amino acids. With 3 bases removed from V and 1 base from J, the gap between germline ends came to 10 bases. Looked up from germline, CDR1 is SNHLY and CDR2 is FYNNEI. In DNA form, the CDR3 reads TGTGCCAGCAGTGAGGACAGCGCGTCCTACGAGCAGTACTTC. Translated: CASSEDSASYEQYF. Filled out from reference TRBV2 and TRBJ2-7, the complete variable domain reads EPEVTQTPSHQVTQMGQEVILRCVPISNHLYFYWYRQILGQKVEFLVSFYNNEISEKSEIFDDQFSVERPDGSNFTLKIRSTKLEDSAMYFCASSEDSASYEQYFGPGTRLTVT.

J is TRBJ1-4 and V is TRBV6-1, with no clear D. CDR3 length: 12 residues. Looked up from germline, CDR1 is MNHNS and CDR2 is SASEGT. Trimming took off 1 base at V and 7 bases at J, with 4 bases between the two ends. CDR3 DNA sequence: TGTGCCAGCAGTGAAGTCCGTGAAAAACTGTTTTTT. It encodes CASSEVREKLFF.

The V call is TRBV2, the J call TRBJ1-1; D remains ambiguous. From germline, CDR1 is SNHLY and CDR2 FYNNEI. The CDR3 has 14 amino acids. Trimming removed 8 bases at V and 4 bases at J, with 17 bases between. CDR3 in amino acids: CASRPRSPGTEAFF. For the CDR3, the DNA is TGTGCCAGCCGCCCTAGGTCTCCGGGCACTGAAGCTTTCTTT.

The chain recombines TRBV4-1 with TRBJ1-5, with 8 bases identical to TRBD1. The V segment lost 2 bases and the J segment 5 bases; nucleotides outside the gene matches: 8. The CDR3 has 16 residues. CDR1 and CDR2 from the germline V gene are MGHRA and YSYEKL. DNA of the CDR3: TGCGCCAGCAGCCAAAAATGGGGACAGGTCGATCAGCCCCAGCATTTT. Translating gives CASSQKWGQVDQPQHF.